The text below deals with one T cell receptor beta chain. The antigen remains undetermined. This entry comes from a study of cytotoxic CD8 clonotypes in ibrutinib-treated CLL. Regarding the study as a whole: Pretreatment clonality was elevated relative to age-matched healthy donors and paralleled circulating CD8+ T-cell counts.

This CDR3 is built from 17 residues. From germline, CDR1 is SNHLY and CDR2 FYNNEI. After removal of 7 bases from V and 1 base from J, the junction contained 14 bases not matched to a gene. A 1 in 200,000 to 1 in 1 million T cell depth was the sequencing target. Produced via immunoSEQ multiplex PCR; TCRdb's table is partial and in-frame only. The sample consists of 130,000 or so clones, 80% to 85% of them appearing once. The chain carries TRBV2 and TRBJ2-3, with 7 positions matching TRBD2. The receptor comes from a human donor with chronic lymphocytic leukemia. Material: PBMCs, obtained after 24 months of ibrutinib treatment. Here the CDR3 DNA reads TGTGCCAGCAATCCCCGGGGTCTAGCGGCTGGCACAGATACGCAGTATTTT. Translated: CASNPRGLAAGTDTQYF.